This T cell receptor (beta chain) was captured by sequencing in a study of cytotoxic CD8 clonotypes in ibrutinib-treated CLL. Here immunoSEQ multiplex PCR was the method, and the copy in TCRdb shows in-frame clones only, minus some. The top ten hold around 30% of the sample, which has about 50,000 clones, about three fifths seen once. Germline V gives CDR1 SGHDT, CDR2 YYEEEE. This CDR3 is 17 amino acids long. Trimming removed 1 base at V and 3 bases at J, with 16 bases between. The sequences come from PBMCs, collected after 24 months of ibrutinib treatment. The V and J genes are TRBV5-6 and TRBJ1-4; perhaps TRBD1 as D (5 bases). The TCR originated in a human donor with chronic lymphocytic leukemia. In DNA, the CDR3 is TGTGCCAGCAGCTTGCGGCGACAGATCGGGGCTAATGAAAAACTGTTTTTT. It translates to CASSLRRQIGANEKLFF.